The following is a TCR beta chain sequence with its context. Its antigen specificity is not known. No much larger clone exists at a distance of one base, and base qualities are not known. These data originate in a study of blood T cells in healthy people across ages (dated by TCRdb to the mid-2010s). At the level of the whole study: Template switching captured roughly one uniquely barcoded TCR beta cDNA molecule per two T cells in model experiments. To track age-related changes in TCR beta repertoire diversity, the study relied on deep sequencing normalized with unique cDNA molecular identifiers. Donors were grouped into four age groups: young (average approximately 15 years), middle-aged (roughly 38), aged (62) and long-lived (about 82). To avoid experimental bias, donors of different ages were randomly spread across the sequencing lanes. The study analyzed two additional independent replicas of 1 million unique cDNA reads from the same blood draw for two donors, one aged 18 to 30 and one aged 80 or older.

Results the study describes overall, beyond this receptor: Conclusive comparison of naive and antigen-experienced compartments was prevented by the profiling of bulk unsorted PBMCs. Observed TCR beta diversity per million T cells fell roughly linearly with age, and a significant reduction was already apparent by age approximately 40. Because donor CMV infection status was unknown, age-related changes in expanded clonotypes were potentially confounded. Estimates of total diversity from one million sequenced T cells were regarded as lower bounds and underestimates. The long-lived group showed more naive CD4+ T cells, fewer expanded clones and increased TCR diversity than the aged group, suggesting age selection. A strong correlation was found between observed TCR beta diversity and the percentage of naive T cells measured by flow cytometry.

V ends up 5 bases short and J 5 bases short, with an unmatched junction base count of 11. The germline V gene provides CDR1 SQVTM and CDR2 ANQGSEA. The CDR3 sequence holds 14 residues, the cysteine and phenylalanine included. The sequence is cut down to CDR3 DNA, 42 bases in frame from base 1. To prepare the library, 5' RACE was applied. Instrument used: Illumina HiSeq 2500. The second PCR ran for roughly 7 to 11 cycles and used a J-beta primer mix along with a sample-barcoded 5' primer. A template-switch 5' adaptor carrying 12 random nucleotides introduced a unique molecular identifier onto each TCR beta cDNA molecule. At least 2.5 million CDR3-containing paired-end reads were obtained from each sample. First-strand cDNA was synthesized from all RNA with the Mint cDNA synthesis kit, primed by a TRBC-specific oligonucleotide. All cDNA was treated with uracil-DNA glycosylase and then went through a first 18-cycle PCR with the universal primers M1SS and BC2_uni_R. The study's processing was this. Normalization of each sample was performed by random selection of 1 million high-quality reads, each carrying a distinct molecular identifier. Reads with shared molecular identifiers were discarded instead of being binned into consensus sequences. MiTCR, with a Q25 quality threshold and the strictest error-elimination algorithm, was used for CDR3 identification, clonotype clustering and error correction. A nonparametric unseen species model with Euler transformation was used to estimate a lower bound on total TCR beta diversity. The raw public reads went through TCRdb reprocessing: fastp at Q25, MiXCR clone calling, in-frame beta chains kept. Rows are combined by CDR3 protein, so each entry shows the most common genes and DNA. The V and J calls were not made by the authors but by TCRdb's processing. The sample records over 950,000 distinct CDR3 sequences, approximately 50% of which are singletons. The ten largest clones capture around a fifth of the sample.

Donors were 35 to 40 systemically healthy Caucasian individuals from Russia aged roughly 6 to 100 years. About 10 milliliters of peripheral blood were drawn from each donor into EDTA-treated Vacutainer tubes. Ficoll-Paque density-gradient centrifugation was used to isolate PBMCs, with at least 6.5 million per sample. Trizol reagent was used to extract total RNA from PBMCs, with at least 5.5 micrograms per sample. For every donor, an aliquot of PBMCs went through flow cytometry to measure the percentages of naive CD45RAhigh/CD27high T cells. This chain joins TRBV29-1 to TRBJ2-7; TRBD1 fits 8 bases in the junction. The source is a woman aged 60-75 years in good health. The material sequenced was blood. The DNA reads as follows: TGCAGCGTTACCTTCAGGGGGCGCATCCACGAGCAGTACTTC. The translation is CSVTFRGRIHEQYF.